The sequence of this TCR beta chain was determined in a study of blood T cell repertoires in COVID-19. The repertoire was sequenced with immunoSEQ multiplex PCR; TCRdb's copy has only in-frame clones and lacks some. The sample includes under 300,000 clones, approximately 90% of them seen just once. The CDR3 is made up of 13 amino acids. V shed 8 bases and J 5 bases; nucleotides not matched to a gene: 4. Germline V CDR1 and CDR2: SGHDN, FVKESK. The sequencing input was PBMCs or T cells enriched from blood (not recorded which). This TCR was recovered from a man between 18 and 35 years old who had recovered from COVID-19. The rearrangement joins TRBV14 to TRBJ2-3; 10 bases fit TRBD2. CDR3 in amino acids: CASQRLAGDTQYF. The DNA of the CDR3 is TGTGCCAGCCAACGACTAGCGGGAGATACGCAGTATTTT.